The 21 T cell receptor beta chains below come from one sample, sequenced in a study of early T cells in non-severe SARS-CoV-2 infection. TCRdb used MiXCR to reprocess the 5' RACE reads, holding one entry per CDR3 protein. The table has some 77,000 distinct CDR3 sequences, approximately 15% seen once. The sample taken for sequencing was whole blood. All receptors come from an adult who was a healthcare worker with PCR-confirmed SARS-CoV-2 infection or an uninfected control (not recorded which).

This clonotype was counted only a few times. The chain joins TRBV15 to TRBJ2-6; D is uncertain. The length of the CDR3 is 15 residues. From germline, CDR1 is LNHNV and CDR2 YYDKDF (reference sequence). V lost 3 bases to trimming and J lost 3 bases, with 9 bases between them. The CDR3 DNA reads TGTGCCACCAGCAGGCCCCAAGGTGGGGCCAACGTCCTGACTTTC. Translation: CATSRPQGGANVLTF.

V usage is TRBV27 and J usage is TRBJ2-1; D possibly corresponds to TRBD2 (6 bases). CDR1 and CDR2 (germline): MNHEY, SMNVEV (reference sequence). CDR3 length equals 12 residues. V was trimmed by 5 bases and J by 7 bases, leaving 9 bases between them. The CDR3 sequence: CASSAAGNEQFF. The DNA of the CDR3 is TGTGCCAGCAGTGCGGCGGGAAATGAGCAGTTCTTC.

This clonotype was recorded a few times. The V and J genes are TRBV20-1 and TRBJ1-3; 8 bases align to TRBD1. This CDR3 has 15 amino acids. CDR1 and CDR2 (germline): DFQATT, SNEGSKA (reference sequence). V was pared by 1 base and J by 5 bases, with 7 bases of the junction left unmatched. The CDR3, as DNA: TGCAGTGCTAGAGGGACAGGGACTGATAGAAACACCATATATTTT. It specifies CSARGTGTDRNTIYF.

This clonotype was found a few times. The chain is built from TRBV12-3 or TRBV12-4 and TRBJ2-5; no clear D gene. Trimming stripped 2 bases from V and 7 bases from J, with 14 bases between. CDR3 length: 14 residues. The DNA for the CDR3 is TGTGCCAGCAGTTTAAGAGTCGTGGACGGGACCCAGTACTTC. It translates to CASSLRVVDGTQYF.

J is TRBJ2-7 and V is TRBV9, with no clear D. Germline CDR1 SGDLS, CDR2 YYNGEE. V dropped 0 bases and J dropped 4 bases, with 11 bases sitting between them. This CDR3 spans 14 amino acids. The CDR3 loop reads CASSVGGEDYEQYF. The DNA for the CDR3 is TGTGCCAGCAGCGTAGGTGGAGAAGATTACGAGCAGTACTTC.

This clonotype was seen a handful of times. V and J are TRBV5-1 and TRBJ2-3; D remains unclear. Germline V gene data show CDR1 as SGHRS and CDR2 as YFSETQ. V was trimmed by 0 bases and J by 2 bases, leaving 7 bases between them. This CDR3 is 14 amino acids long. Here the CDR3 DNA reads TGCGCCAGCAGCTTGGAGGTCCCCACAGATACGCAGTATTTT. Its protein is CASSLEVPTDTQYF. Full variable domain (missing parts from reference TRBV5-1 and TRBJ2-3): KAGVTQTPRYLIKTRGQQVTLSCSPISGHRSVSWYQQTPGQGLQFLFEYFSETQRNKGNFPGRFSGRQFSNSRSEMNVSTLELGDSALYLCASSLEVPTDTQYFGPGTRLTVL.

This clonotype was counted only a few times. The chain links TRBV19 to TRBJ2-1; D gene uncertain. This CDR3 spans 13 amino acids. Germline CDR1 is LNHDA and CDR2 is SQIVND (reference sequence). V lost 3 bases and J lost 4, with 7 bases in between. CDR3 bases: TGTGCCAGTAGTATCGCACTTTACAATGAGCAGTTCTTC. Protein sequence: CASSIALYNEQFF.

This clonotype showed up many times. The chain has TRBV9 and TRBJ1-6, with 9 nucleotides matching TRBD1. From germline, CDR1 is SGDLS and CDR2 YYNGEE. The CDR3 contains 15 residues. V shed 3 bases and J 9 bases; nucleotides not matched to a gene: 7. This CDR3 is CASSAGDRVSSPLHF. DNA of the CDR3: TGTGCCAGCAGCGCCGGGGACAGGGTATCTTCACCCCTCCACTTT.

The chain carries TRBV24-1 and TRBJ2-5; D is undetermined. The CDR3 contains 12 residues. CDR1 and CDR2 (germline): KGHDR, SFDVKD. The V and J ends lost 1 base and 4 bases respectively, with 3 bases between them. The chain's CDR3 is CATSDFGETQYF. For the CDR3, the DNA is TGTGCCACCAGTGATTTTGGAGAGACCCAGTACTTC.

The genes are TRBV11-2 and TRBJ2-3, with D tentatively TRBD1 (5 bases). CDR3 length: 12 residues. The V gene lost 2 bases and the J gene lost 6 bases, with 6 bases spanning the gap. The germline CDR1 and CDR2 sequences are SGHAT and FQNNGV. This chain's CDR3 is CASSLQGDTQYF. CDR3 DNA sequence: TGTGCCAGCAGCTTACAGGGCGATACGCAGTATTTT.

The gene calls are TRBV5-1 and TRBJ2-3; D uncertain. The CDR3 is 12 amino acids. CDR1 and CDR2 (germline): SGHRS, YFSETQ. The germline V and J ends were trimmed by 1 base and 5 bases, with 5 bases remaining between them. The CDR3 reads CASSLWGDTQYF. CDR3 in DNA: TGCGCCAGCAGCTTGTGGGGAGATACGCAGTATTTT. Together with reference TRBV5-1 and TRBJ2-3, the CDR3 gives the full variable domain: KAGVTQTPRYLIKTRGQQVTLSCSPISGHRSVSWYQQTPGQGLQFLFEYFSETQRNKGNFPGRFSGRQFSNSRSEMNVSTLELGDSALYLCASSLWGDTQYFGPGTRLTVL.

The chain joins TRBV10-2 to TRBJ2-7, with D perhaps matching TRBD2 (6 bases). Looked up from germline, CDR1 is WSHSY and CDR2 is SAAADI. V was shortened by 6 bases and J by 1 base, with 13 bases between the two germline ends. The CDR3 consists of 14 residues. The CDR3 DNA is TGCGCCAGCAGACCCGGGACTCCTTCCTACGAGCAGTACTTC. As protein: CASRPGTPSYEQYF.

The CDR3 spells CAISEVQGLRNTIYF. The DNA for the CDR3 is TGTGCCATCAGTGAGGTACAGGGGCTACGAAACACCATATATTTT. The rearrangement uses TRBV10-3 and TRBJ1-3; TRBD1 matches at 7 bases. The V segment lost 2 bases and the J segment 5 bases; nucleotides outside the gene matches: 6. CDR1 is ENHRY and CDR2 is SYGVKD in the germline V gene. The CDR3 is 15 amino acids.

This clonotype was picked up many times. This sequence joins TRBV30 and TRBJ1-4; no definite D call. Trimming pared 0 bases from V and 0 bases from J, leaving 8 bases between. The CDR3 runs 15 residues. Germline lookup yields CDR1 GTSNPN and CDR2 SVGIG (reference sequence). CDR3 sequence: CAWSVSGSTNEKLFF. CDR3 bases: TGTGCCTGGAGTGTTAGTGGATCAACTAATGAAAAACTGTTTTTT.

This clonotype has only a few counts. This chain uses TRBV7-3 with TRBJ2-1; D remains ambiguous. Germline V gives CDR1 SGHTA, CDR2 FQGTGA. The CDR3 length is 14 residues. With 1 base removed from V and 3 bases from J, the gap between germline ends came to 7 bases. As DNA, the CDR3 is TGTGCCAGCAGCTTAATTGGGAACTACAATGAGCAGTTCTTC. This translates into CASSLIGNYNEQFF.

The genes are TRBV11-3 and TRBJ2-6; D may correspond to TRBD1 or TRBD2 (5 bases each). This CDR3 is 19 amino acids long. Trimming took off 5 bases at V and 2 bases at J, with 22 bases between the two ends. The germline V gene has CDR1 SGHNT and CDR2 YENEEA. The CDR3 nucleotides read TGTGCCAGCAGCCCCCATGGTGGGGGTCCCGTCACTGGGGCCAACGTCCTGACTTTC. Its translation: CASSPHGGGPVTGANVLTF.

J is TRBJ1-6 and V is TRBV12-3 or TRBV12-4, with no clear D. The CDR3 contains 15 residues. Between the trimmed V and J ends, which lost 3 bases and 7 bases, there was a span of 13 bases. The CDR3 DNA is TGTGCCAGCAGTTTCAGCCATGGTCCCAATTCACCCCTCCACTTT. It yields the protein CASSFSHGPNSPLHF.

This clonotype was detected only a few times. The V call is TRBV5-1, the J call TRBJ2-1; 8 bases match TRBD2. V was clipped by 2 bases and J by 3 bases; unmatched bases: 7. CDR3 length equals 16 residues. Germline lookup yields CDR1 SGHRS and CDR2 YFSETQ. CDR3 sequence reads: CASSFIAGTSYNEQFF. DNA for the CDR3: TGCGCCAGCAGCTTCATAGCGGGGACAAGCTACAATGAGCAGTTCTTC.

This clonotype was observed at least ten times. The chain couples TRBV20-1 to TRBJ1-1; TRBD1 matches 7 bases. V lost 5 bases, J lost 4 bases, and 7 bases stayed unmatched. Germline CDR1 is DFQATT and CDR2 is SNEGSKA (reference sequence). The CDR3 totals 13 residues. CDR3 coding DNA: TGCAGTGCTGTCAGGGGGGTTGTCACTGAAGCTTTCTTT. Protein: CSAVRGVVTEAFF.

V usage is TRBV12-3 or TRBV12-4 and J usage is TRBJ2-3, with TRBD2 identical over 11 bases. The V and J ends lost 8 bases and 1 base, in that order; junction bases with no gene match: 17. The CDR3 runs to 19 residues. The CDR3 protein is CASPRELAGAGGGTDTQYF. The CDR3 DNA follows: TGTGCCAGCCCGCGGGAACTAGCGGGAGCCGGGGGGGGCACAGATACGCAGTATTTT.

This clonotype appeared a few times. The rearrangement uses TRBV11-2 and TRBJ2-7; 7 bases are a match to TRBD2. The CDR3 runs 14 residues. Germline V gives CDR1 SGHAT, CDR2 FQNNGV. V gave up 2 bases and J gave up 3 bases; unmatched junction bases: 4. This chain's CDR3 is CASSLWEGDYEQYF. As DNA, the CDR3 is TGTGCCAGCAGCTTATGGGAGGGTGACTACGAGCAGTACTTC.